The text below deals with one TCR beta chain. Its antigen has not been determined. The data derive from a study of T cells expressing NK-cell markers (TCRdb year 2020). Study-level background: In sorted CD3+CD56+NKG2C+, CD3+CD56+NKG2C- and CD3+CD56-NKG2C+ T-cell subsets from 8 or 9 donors, TCR beta-chain repertoires were profiled. Seven of the eight sequenced donors were HCMV-seropositive and one was HCMV-seronegative. All eight donors whose samples were sequenced were randomly selected healthy volunteers, three of them men and five women. Illumina HiSeq 2000/2500, MiSeq or NextSeq was used to sequence libraries as 2 x 150 bp reads.

A commercial ELISA kit detecting HCMV-specific IgG in serum was used to determine HCMV serostatus. Peripheral blood mononuclear cells were isolated from blood by Ficoll density gradient centrifugation. Summary of the overall study and its limitations: Those dominant clonotypes were again the most abundant among CD3+CD56-NKG2C+ cells in a few donors, at roughly 25-65%. In 5 to 7 donors, the dominant CD3+CD56+NKG2C+ clonotypes ranked among the top 10 CD8+ clonotypes, making up roughly 1.0-7.0% of CD8+ T cells. Whether the expanded NKG2C-expressing T cell clones were specific for HCMV antigens remained unclear.

Instrument used: Illumina HiSeq 2000. 5'RACE template switching, by which a universal primer site and unique molecular identifiers were added, was used to make TCR beta cDNA libraries. Priming for cDNA synthesis came from the TCR beta constant segment, and two successive PCR amplification steps followed. For the original study's pipeline: MIGEC was used to demultiplex reads and group reads by UMI, and MiTCR was used to assemble and quantify clonotypes. To remove erroneous sequences, TCR cDNA sequences were retained only when supported by two or more reads. The tcR package was used for downstream repertoire analysis, and clonotypes were matched between fractions using CDR3 nucleotide sequence together with V segment. VDJmatch was used to annotate antigen specificity against VDJdb, with one amino acid substitution in CDR3 permitted. Reprocessed by TCRdb, the reads give a single entry per CDR3 protein sequence, without DNA. The V and J calls here are based on TCRdb, not the publication. This sample's table carries about 260,000 distinct CDR3 sequences. 0.39% of the sample is in the top ten clones.

Sequencing was done on a sample of blood T cells: a sorted CD56 or NKG2C T cell subset, CD4+ or CD8+ T cells, or bulk PBMC T cells (not recorded which). The receptor comes from a man younger than 35 in good health. Donor details come from another sample of the same person, matched by shared clones.

CDR3 sequence: CASRTERAGNYGYTF. The sequence is built from TRBV6-1 and TRBJ1-2. The CDR3 measures 15 amino acids from cysteine to phenylalanine. This entry has no DNA. Based on the germline V gene, the CDR1 and CDR2 sequences are MNHNS and SASEGT.